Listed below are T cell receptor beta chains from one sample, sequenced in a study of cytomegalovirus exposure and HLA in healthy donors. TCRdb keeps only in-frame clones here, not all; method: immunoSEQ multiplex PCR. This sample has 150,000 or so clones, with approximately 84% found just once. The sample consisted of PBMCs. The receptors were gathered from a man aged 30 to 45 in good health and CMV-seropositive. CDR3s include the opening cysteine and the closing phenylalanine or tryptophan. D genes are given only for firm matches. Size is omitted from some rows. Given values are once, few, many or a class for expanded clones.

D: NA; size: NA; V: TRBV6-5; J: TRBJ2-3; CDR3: CASSSDGDTQYF; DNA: TGTGCCAGCAGTTCCGACGGGGATACGCAGTATTTT
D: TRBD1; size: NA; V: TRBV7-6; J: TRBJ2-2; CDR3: CASSQRQGVNTGELFF; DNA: TGTGCCAGCAGCCAAAGACAGGGGGTCAACACCGGGGAGCTGTTTTTT
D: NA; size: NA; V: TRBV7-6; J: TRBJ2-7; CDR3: CASSLTSTGYEQYF; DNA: TGTGCCAGCAGCTTAACGAGTACAGGCTACGAGCAGTACTTC
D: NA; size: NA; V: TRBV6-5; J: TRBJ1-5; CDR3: CASRSRVNQPQHF; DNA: TGTGCCAGCAGAAGCAGGGTGAATCAGCCCCAGCATTTT
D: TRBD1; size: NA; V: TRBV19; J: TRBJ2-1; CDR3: CASSPGTGGDGQFF; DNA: TGTGCCAGTAGTCCGGGGACAGGGGGCGATGGACAGTTCTTC
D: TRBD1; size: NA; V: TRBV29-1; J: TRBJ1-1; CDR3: CSARQGIAFF; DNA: TGCAGCGCCCGACAGGGTATAGCTTTCTTT
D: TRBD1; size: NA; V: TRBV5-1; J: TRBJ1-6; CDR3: CASSLGRPGQFNSPLHF; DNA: TGCGCCAGCAGCTTAGGACGACCGGGACAGTTTAATTCACCCCTCCACTTT
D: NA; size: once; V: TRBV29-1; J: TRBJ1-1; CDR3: CSVEVQGNTEAFF; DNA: TGCAGCGTTGAAGTTCAGGGAAACACTGAAGCTTTCTTT
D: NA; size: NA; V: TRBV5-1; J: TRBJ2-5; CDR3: CASSPRQGGRYGEETQYF; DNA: TGCGCCAGCAGCCCCCGACAGGGAGGCAGATACGGGGAAGAGACCCAGTACTTC
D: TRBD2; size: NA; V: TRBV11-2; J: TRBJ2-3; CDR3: CASSAPSGQYTDTQYF; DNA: TGTGCCAGCAGCGCCCCTAGCGGTCAATACACAGATACGCAGTATTTT
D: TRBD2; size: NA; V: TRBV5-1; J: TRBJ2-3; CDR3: CASSLSAGNTDTQYF; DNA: TGCGCCAGCAGCTTGTCAGCGGGGAACACAGATACGCAGTATTTT
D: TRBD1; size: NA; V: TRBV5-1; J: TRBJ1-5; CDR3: CASSPDRVGNQPQHF; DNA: TGCGCCAGCAGCCCTGACAGGGTGGGCAATCAGCCCCAGCATTTT
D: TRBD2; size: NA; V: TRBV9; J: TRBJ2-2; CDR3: CASSPSTSGGAAGELFF; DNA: TGTGCCAGCAGCCCCTCGACTAGCGGGGGGGCGGCCGGGGAGCTGTTTTTT
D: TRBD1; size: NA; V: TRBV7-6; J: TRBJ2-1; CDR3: CASSQTGTGSSEQFF; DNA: TGTGCCAGCAGCCAAACCGGGACAGGGTCCAGTGAGCAGTTCTTC
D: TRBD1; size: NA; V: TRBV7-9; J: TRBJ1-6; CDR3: CASSLGWDSRDNSPLHF; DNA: TGTGCCAGCAGCTTAGGTTGGGACAGCCGTGATAATTCACCCCTCCACTTT
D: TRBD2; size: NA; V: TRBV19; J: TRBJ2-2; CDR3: CASGRTSGTGELFF; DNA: TGTGCCAGTGGCCGGACTAGCGGAACCGGGGAGCTGTTTTTT
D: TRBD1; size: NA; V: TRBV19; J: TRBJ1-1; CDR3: CASKGQGDQNTEAFF; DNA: TGTGCCTCTAAGGGACAGGGGGATCAGAACACTGAAGCTTTCTTT
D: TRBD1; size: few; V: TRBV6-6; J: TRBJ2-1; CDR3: CASSSPTGWDNEQFF; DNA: TGTGCCAGCAGTTCCCCGACAGGGTGGGACAATGAGCAGTTCTTC
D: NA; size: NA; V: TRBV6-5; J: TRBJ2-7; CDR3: CASSYSSTDFYEQYF; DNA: TGTGCCAGCAGTTACTCGTCGACCGACTTCTACGAGCAGTACTTC
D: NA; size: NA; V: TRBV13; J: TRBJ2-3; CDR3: CASSASTGRNTDTQYF; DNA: TGTGCCAGCAGCGCCTCGACAGGGAGGAACACAGATACGCAGTATTTT
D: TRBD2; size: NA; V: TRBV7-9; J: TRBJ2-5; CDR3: CSSSLVDLAGGETQYF; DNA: TGTTCCAGCAGCTTAGTTGATCTAGCGGGGGGGGAGACCCAGTACTTC
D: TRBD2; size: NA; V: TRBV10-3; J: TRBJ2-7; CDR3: CAISDFGLAGSEQYF; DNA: TGTGCCATTTCAGACTTCGGACTAGCGGGGTCCGAGCAGTACTTC
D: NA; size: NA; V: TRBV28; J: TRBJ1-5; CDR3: CASSVIRGGGIASNQPQHF; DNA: TGTGCCAGCAGTGTTATTCGGGGAGGAGGTATAGCCAGCAATCAGCCCCAGCATTTT
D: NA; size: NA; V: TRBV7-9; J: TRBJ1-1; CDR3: CASSSGHPGHTEAFF; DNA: TGTGCCAGCAGCTCGGGACACCCCGGGCACACTGAAGCTTTCTTT
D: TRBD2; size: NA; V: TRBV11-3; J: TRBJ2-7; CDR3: CASSPAGGSYEQYF; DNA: TGTGCCAGCAGCCCCGCGGGGGGGTCCTACGAGCAGTACTTC
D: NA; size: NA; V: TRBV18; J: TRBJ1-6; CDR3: CASSPIQGNSPLHF; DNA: TGTGCCAGCTCACCCATCCAGGGGAATTCACCCCTCCACTTT
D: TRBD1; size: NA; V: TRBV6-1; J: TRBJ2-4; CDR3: CASSLDRDGKNIQYF; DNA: TGTGCCAGCAGTTTAGACAGGGACGGCAAAAACATTCAGTACTTC
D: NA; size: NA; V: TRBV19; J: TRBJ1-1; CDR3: CASRGHEAFF; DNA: TGTGCCAGTAGGGGCCATGAAGCTTTCTTT
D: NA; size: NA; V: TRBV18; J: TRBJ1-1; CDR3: CASSPIQGLDTEAFF; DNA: TGTGCCAGCTCACCAATTCAGGGTTTAGACACTGAAGCTTTCTTT
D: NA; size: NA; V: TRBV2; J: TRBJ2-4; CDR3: CASSELVGYRAKNIQYF; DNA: TGTGCCAGCAGTGAACTAGTTGGGTACCGGGCCAAAAACATTCAGTACTTC
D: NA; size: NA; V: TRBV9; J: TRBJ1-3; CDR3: CASSPRSIRESSGNTIYF; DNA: TGTGCCAGCAGCCCTCGATCGATCCGGGAGAGCTCTGGAAACACCATATATTTT
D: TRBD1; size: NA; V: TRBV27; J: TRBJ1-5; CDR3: CASSPWTGENQPQHF; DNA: TGTGCCAGCAGTCCCTGGACAGGGGAGAATCAGCCCCAGCATTTT
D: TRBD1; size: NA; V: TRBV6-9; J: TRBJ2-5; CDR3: CASSRQGRTQYF; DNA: TGTGCCAGCAGCCGACAGGGCCGGACCCAGTACTTC
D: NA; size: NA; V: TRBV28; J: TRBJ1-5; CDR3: CASTRGGQHSNQPQHF; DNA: TGTGCCAGTACCCGAGGAGGACAGCATAGCAATCAGCCCCAGCATTTT
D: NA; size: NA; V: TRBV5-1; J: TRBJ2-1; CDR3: CASREISGEQFF; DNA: TGCGCCAGCAGAGAAATTTCAGGGGAGCAGTTCTTC